This T cell receptor (beta chain) is from a study of blood T cell repertoires in COVID-19. On the study more broadly: The study drew acute and convalescent COVID-19 samples from the United States, Italy and Spain. PBMCs, B-cell-depleted T cells, or T cells were the source of the cDNA or gDNA that made up the material.

During active infection, Seattle patients enrolled and were then monitored through disease. CDR1 LNHNV and CDR2 YYDKDF come from the germline V gene (reference sequence). V lost 1 base and J lost 0, with 9 bases in between. This CDR3 contains 15 residues. How the authors handled the data: For nucleated cells, counts were estimated from reference gene primer amplification. Clones were read by immunoSEQ multiplex PCR, and TCRdb kept only the in-frame ones, dropping some. The V and J calls and clone size are taken from that table; D and trimming were inferred from the DNA. The sample yields around 460,000 clones, over 85% seen once.

This clonotype was sampled from a man between 18 and 35 years old with COVID-19, enrolled during active disease. The source material was peripheral blood. This chain connects TRBV15 to TRBJ1-1; the D gene is possibly TRBD1 (6 bases). The CDR3: CATSRGTELNTEAFF. The CDR3 DNA is TGTGCCACCAGCAGAGGGACAGAGTTGAACACTGAAGCTTTCTTT.